The 30 T cell receptor beta chains given below trace back to one sample, sequenced in a study of T-cell memory formation after mild COVID-19 (dated by TCRdb to the early 2020s). Libraries were built with 5' RACE. Sequencing was carried out with an Illumina NovaSeq 6000. In-frame beta chains were kept once TCRdb had trimmed the public reads at Q25 with fastp and called clones with MiXCR. Duplicate CDR3 protein sequences are folded into a single record with the most common DNA and genes. The sample has 550,000 to 650,000 distinct CDR3 sequences on record, approximately 15% of them singletons. About 8.1% of the sample rests with the top ten. Sequenced sample: PBMCs or a T cell subset sorted from them (not recorded which). The receptors originated from an adult woman who had mild COVID-19 (a few samples of this study predate the infection). The sample titles of this study are shuffled in the database, so cell type and time point are left out; the donor was told from shared clones.

V gene TRBV15 combines with J gene TRBJ1-1; D unclear. Trimming left V 3 bases short and J 1 base short, with 12 bases between. Germline CDR1 LNHNV, CDR2 YYDKDF (reference sequence). This CDR3 comprises 15 residues. CDR3 in amino acids: CATSSRVGQNTEAFF. The CDR3 DNA sequence: TGTGCCACCAGCAGCCGCGTCGGGCAGAACACTGAAGCTTTCTTT.

This clonotype was counted a few times. This sequence joins TRBV29-1 and TRBJ2-7; D may be TRBD1 or TRBD2 (6 bases each). Trimming removed 3 bases at V and 4 bases at J, with 13 bases between. This CDR3 has 13 residues. Germline-derived CDR1 and CDR2 are SQVTM and ANQGSEA. The CDR3 DNA reads TGCAGCGTTGACCAGGGGAGGCAATACGAGCAGTACTTC. This gives the protein CSVDQGRQYEQYF.

The genes are TRBV24-1 and TRBJ1-1, with D possibly matching TRBD1 (5 bases). Between the trimmed V and J ends, which lost 5 bases and 4 bases, there was a span of 13 bases. Germline CDR1 is KGHDR and CDR2 is SFDVKD. The length of the CDR3 is 14 residues. CDR3 DNA: TGTGCCACCAGTGGGGGCAGGGAAGGCACTGAAGCTTTCTTT. It translates to CATSGGREGTEAFF.

The J gene is TRBJ1-2, the V gene TRBV5-1, with 9 bases lining up with TRBD1. The CDR3 totals 14 residues. Germline V CDR1 and CDR2: SGHRS, YFSETQ. With V trimmed by 4 bases and J by 6 bases, 7 bases remained unmatched. For the CDR3, the DNA is TGCGCCAGCAGCACGGACAGGGGTGTCGATGGCTACACCTTC. Protein product: CASSTDRGVDGYTF.

This clonotype was counted only a few times. CDR3 amino acids: CASSLTRTGEKLFF. The DNA of the CDR3 is TGCGCCAGCAGCTTGACCCGCACCGGGGAAAAACTGTTTTTT. The chain uses TRBV5-1 and TRBJ1-4; D gene ambiguous. Germline V gene lookup returns CDR1 SGHRS and CDR2 YFSETQ. The CDR3 extends over 14 amino acids. V was cut by 1 base and J by 8 bases, with 12 bases left in between. The whole variable domain, remainder taken from reference TRBV5-1 and TRBJ1-4, is KAGVTQTPRYLIKTRGQQVTLSCSPISGHRSVSWYQQTPGQGLQFLFEYFSETQRNKGNFPGRFSGRQFSNSRSEMNVSTLELGDSALYLCASSLTRTGEKLFFGSGTQLSVL.

This clonotype was picked up a small number of times. The rearrangement uses TRBV7-2 and TRBJ2-2, with D possibly matching TRBD1 (5 bases). Trimming removed 5 bases at V and 0 bases at J, with 13 bases between. Germline V gene lookup returns CDR1 SGHTA and CDR2 FQGNSA. This CDR3 has 16 residues. CDR3 in amino acids: CASSPLATANTGELFF. The CDR3 region has the DNA TGTGCCAGCAGCCCACTTGCGACAGCGAACACCGGGGAGCTGTTTTTT.

This clonotype has ten or more counts. The J gene is TRBJ2-3, the V gene TRBV12-3 or TRBV12-4, with D tentatively TRBD1 (5 bases). This CDR3 is 12 amino acids long. Trimming pared 5 bases from V and 9 bases from J, leaving 12 bases between. This chain's CDR3 is CASSPTEKTQYF. CDR3 in DNA: TGTGCCAGCAGTCCGACAGAGAAAACGCAGTATTTT.

The sample holds a few counts of this clonotype. The chain links TRBV12-3 or TRBV12-4 to TRBJ2-2; no firm D call. The V gene lost 4 bases and the J gene lost 7 bases, with 22 bases spanning the gap. This CDR3 has 17 amino acids. This chain's CDR3 is CASSWGEAHRQLGELFF. CDR3 sequence (DNA): TGTGCCAGCAGTTGGGGTGAGGCCCATCGCCAACTCGGGGAGCTGTTTTTT.

This chain joins TRBV25-1 and TRBJ2-5; D is perhaps TRBD1 or TRBD2 (5 bases each). Germline-derived CDR1 and CDR2 are MGHDK and SYGVNS. The CDR3 covers 10 residues. V was shortened by 8 bases and J by 5 bases, with 6 bases between the two germline ends. This CDR3 reads CASWGETQYF. For the CDR3, the DNA is TGTGCCAGCTGGGGGGAGACCCAGTACTTC.

This clonotype has more than one count but fewer than ten. The genes are TRBV7-2 and TRBJ2-7; the D is unclear. The CDR3 sequence is 11 residues long. Deletions cut 5 bases from V and 9 bases from J, with 11 bases between. CDR1 is SGHTA and CDR2 is FQGNSA in the germline V gene. The CDR3 is CASSANSWQYF. CDR3 in DNA: TGTGCCAGCAGCGCGAATTCTTGGCAGTACTTC.

The chain links TRBV6-2 or TRBV6-3 to TRBJ2-1, with TRBD2 identical over 11 bases. The length of the CDR3 is 14 residues. Germline values: CDR1 MNHEY, CDR2 SVGEGT. J was trimmed by 14 bases and V by 2 bases; bases with no gene match: 8. Here the CDR3 DNA reads TGTGCCAGCAGTTACACGGGACTAGCGGCGGTTGAGTTCTTC. Encoded protein: CASSYTGLAAVEFF.

This clonotype was recorded a few times. This chain connects TRBV7-6 to TRBJ2-2; no reliable D call. V was pared by 5 bases and J by 7 bases, with 20 bases between. The CDR3 consists of 16 residues. In germline, CDR1 is SGHVS, CDR2 FNYEAQ. The CDR3 is CASSTDPGPNGGELFF. CDR3 sequence (DNA): TGTGCCAGCAGCACCGATCCGGGTCCAAATGGCGGGGAGCTGTTTTTT. Filled out from reference TRBV7-6 and TRBJ2-2, the complete variable domain reads GAGVSQSPRYKVTKRGQDVALRCDPISGHVSLYWYRQALGQGPEFLTYFNYEAQQDKSGLPNDRFSAERPEGSISTLTIQRTEQRDSAMYRCASSTDPGPNGGELFFGEGSRLTVL.

Ten or more counts support this clonotype. This chain connects TRBV4-3 to TRBJ1-2; TRBD1 aligns across 7 bases. This CDR3 is built from 15 residues. J was trimmed by 1 base and V by 1 base; bases with no gene match: 3. CDR1 and CDR2 from the germline V gene are LGHNA and YSLEER. The chain's CDR3 is CASSQGQGSNYGYTF. The CDR3 DNA follows: TGCGCCAGCAGCCAAGGACAGGGAAGTAACTATGGCTACACCTTC.

The chain recombines TRBV5-5 with TRBJ1-1, with 9 bases identical to TRBD1. With 1 base clipped from V and 0 bases from J, the junction kept 4 bases outside the gene matches. The CDR3 loop spans 16 amino acids. Germline V gene data show CDR1 as SGHKS and CDR2 as YYEKEE (reference sequence). CDR3 sequence reads: CASSLTGGVMNTEAFF. The CDR3 nucleotides read TGTGCCAGCAGCTTGACAGGGGGCGTGATGAACACTGAAGCTTTCTTT.

The rearrangement uses TRBV20-1 and TRBJ1-5, with TRBD1 as a possible D gene (5 bases). Trimming pared 5 bases from V and 0 bases from J, leaving 11 bases between. The CDR3 spans 14 residues. Germline lookup yields CDR1 DFQATT and CDR2 SNEGSKA (reference sequence). The CDR3 DNA is TGCAGTGCTTCGGAGGGACCTAGCAATCAGCCCCAGCATTTT. It codes for CSASEGPSNQPQHF.

This clonotype was counted between two and nine times. The rearrangement joins TRBV12-3 or TRBV12-4 to TRBJ1-5; D remains unclear. The germline V and J ends were trimmed by 6 bases and 2 bases, with 14 bases remaining between them. The CDR3 covers 15 residues. The CDR3 nucleotides read TGTGCCAGCAGCCCGGACTCGACGGGCAATCAGCCCCAGCATTTT. Protein product: CASSPDSTGNQPQHF.

This clonotype was recorded a few times. The chain links TRBV24-1 to TRBJ2-5; 14 nucleotides match TRBD2. Germline V CDR1 and CDR2: KGHDR, SFDVKD. The V and J ends lost 5 bases and 5 bases, in that order; junction bases with no gene match: 18. The CDR3 consists of 20 residues. CDR3: CATSGRGLAGGLRETETQYF. The CDR3 DNA follows: TGTGCCACCAGTGGGCGCGGACTAGCGGGGGGCCTGCGTGAGACGGAGACCCAGTACTTC.

The CDR3 here is CASGGAPTDTQYF. Written as DNA, the CDR3 is TGTGCCAGCGGGGGGGCCCCCACAGATACGCAGTATTTT. V gene TRBV12-3 or TRBV12-4 combines with J gene TRBJ2-3, with TRBD2 as a possible D gene (7 bases). V dropped 8 bases and J dropped 2 bases, with 11 bases sitting between them. The CDR3 contains 13 residues.

The V and J genes are TRBV29-1 and TRBJ2-2; D is perhaps TRBD2 (5 bases). V was shortened by 3 bases and J by 5 bases, with 13 bases between the two germline ends. The germline gives CDR1 SQVTM, CDR2 ANQGSEA. The CDR3 length is 14 residues. CDR3 region: CSVDGEGFTGELFF. The CDR3, as DNA: TGCAGCGTTGATGGAGAGGGCTTTACCGGGGAGCTGTTTTTT.

This clonotype was observed a few times. V and J are TRBV12-3 or TRBV12-4 and TRBJ2-3; 11 bases align to TRBD2. J was trimmed by 1 base and V by 5 bases; bases with no gene match: 5. The CDR3 has 16 amino acids. The CDR3 DNA reads as TGTGCCAGCAGTACATGGGGACTAGCGGGCACAGATACGCAGTATTTT. Protein: CASSTWGLAGTDTQYF.

This clonotype was recorded at least ten times. V and J are TRBV7-2 and TRBJ1-6, with no clear D. The germline V and J ends were trimmed by 5 bases and 8 bases, with 10 bases remaining between them. Germline V CDR1 and CDR2: SGHTA, FQGNSA. The CDR3 is made up of 13 amino acids. CDR3 loop: CASSIKRDSPLHF. CDR3 bases: TGTGCCAGCAGCATAAAAAGAGATTCACCCCTCCACTTT.

This clonotype was seen only a few times. This sequence joins TRBV25-1 and TRBJ2-4; 8 bases are a match to TRBD2. V was clipped by 3 bases and J by 3 bases; unmatched bases: 7. The CDR3 consists of 16 residues. Germline V gives CDR1 MGHDK, CDR2 SYGVNS. This chain's CDR3 is CASSDPRGGNKNIQYF. CDR3 bases: TGTGCCAGCAGTGATCCTCGGGGGGGTAACAAAAACATTCAGTACTTC.

The chain links TRBV12-3 or TRBV12-4 to TRBJ2-5; TRBD2 matches at 9 bases. CDR3 length equals 16 residues. J gave up 5 bases and V 3 bases, and 10 bases lay outside the gene matches. The CDR3 here is CASSLEAGGPEETQYF. The CDR3 DNA sequence: TGTGCCAGCAGTTTGGAGGCGGGGGGGCCTGAGGAGACCCAGTACTTC.

The chain combines TRBV9 with TRBJ2-3; 8 nucleotides match TRBD2. Looked up from germline, CDR1 is SGDLS and CDR2 is YYNGEE. The CDR3 has 16 residues. The V segment lost 4 bases and the J segment 2 bases; nucleotides outside the gene matches: 9. Written as DNA, the CDR3 is TGTGCCAGCAGCTTGAGCGGGAGCCAACCCACAGATACGCAGTATTTT. It is translated as CASSLSGSQPTDTQYF.

The V call is TRBV21-1, the J call TRBJ1-5; the table's TRBD1 call for D was not verified on the DNA. TRBV21-1 is listed as a pseudogene. This CDR3 has 14 amino acids. The CDR3 sequence is CASSNPKGWQPQHF. DNA for the CDR3: TGTGCCAGCAGCAACCCTAAGGGGTGGCAGCCCCAGCATTTT.

This chain links TRBV24-1 with TRBJ1-1; D remains ambiguous. Deletions cut 2 bases from V and 5 bases from J, with 2 bases between. This CDR3 is built from 11 residues. Germline assignment: CDR1 KGHDR and CDR2 SFDVKD. The chain's CDR3 is CATSDSTEAFF. CDR3 nucleotides: TGTGCCACCAGTGATTCGACTGAAGCTTTCTTT.

CDR3 in amino acids: CASSPGGLAGDEQFF. CDR3 coding DNA: TGTGCCAGCAGCCCTGGCGGGCTAGCGGGGGATGAGCAGTTCTTC. The chain couples TRBV12-3 or TRBV12-4 to TRBJ2-1, with 10 bases aligning to TRBD2. Trimming cost V 6 bases and J 8 bases; bases outside gene matches: 10. The CDR3 spans 15 residues.

CDR3 DNA sequence: TGTGCCAGCAGCTTGGGGTGGGGGCGAGGTACTGAAGCTTTCTTT. This gives the protein CASSLGWGRGTEAFF. The rearrangement joins TRBV5-5 to TRBJ1-1; D might be TRBD1 (6 bases). The CDR3 loop spans 15 amino acids. The V end lost 0 bases, the J end lost 5 bases, and 14 bases lay between the germline ends. Germline V gene lookup returns CDR1 SGHKS and CDR2 YYEKEE (reference sequence). The entire variable domain, with the rest obtained from reference TRBV5-5 and TRBJ1-1, is as follows: DAGVTQSPTHLIKTRGQQVTLRCSPISGHKSVSWYQQVLGQGPQFIFQYYEKEERGRGNFPDRFSARQFPNYSSELNVNALLLGDSALYLCASSLGWGRGTEAFFGQGTRLTVV.

The chain carries TRBV4-3 and TRBJ1-4; possibly TRBD1 for D (6 bases). Trimming shortened V by 0 bases and J by 8 bases, and 10 bases separated the two germline ends. The CDR3 has 14 amino acids. Germline V gene lookup returns CDR1 LGHNA and CDR2 YSLEER. CDR3 residues: CASSQDGRGEKLFF. DNA of the CDR3: TGCGCCAGCAGCCAAGATGGAAGGGGGGAAAAACTGTTTTTT.

This clonotype was counted only a few times. V gene TRBV12-3 or TRBV12-4 combines with J gene TRBJ2-7; D unresolved. With 3 bases removed from V and 5 bases from J, the gap between germline ends came to 14 bases. The CDR3 has 14 amino acids. The CDR3 bases are TGTGCCAGCAGTTTGAACCAGGATCTCGACGAGCAGTACTTC. Translating gives CASSLNQDLDEQYF.